This paragraph covers one T cell receptor (beta chain) sequence. Its cognate antigen is unknown. Time point: persistent/refractory GD, antithyroid drugs over 5 years with positive TRAb. Scientists built the TCR library using RNA that was extracted from PBMCs. This entry is derived from a study of regulatory T cells in long-lasting Graves disease. Across the study: To qualify as persistent, Graves' disease required over 5 years of antithyroid drugs with positive TSH receptor antibodies.

The TCR beta library used iRepertoire HTBI primers with Arm-PCR amplification of CDR3. One entry per CDR3 protein, called by TCRdb with MiXCR from the multiplex PCR reads. There are 450,000 or so distinct CDR3 sequences in the sample; around 21% occur only once, and over 7.5% lies in the top ten. Study-wide results and limits: Persistent Graves' patients had lower TCR diversity than newly diagnosed ones.

V lost 7 bases, J lost 9 bases, and 4 bases stayed unmatched. This CDR3 has 13 amino acids. CDR1 MNHNS and CDR2 SASEGT come from the germline V gene. The material was peripheral blood mononuclear cells (PBMCs), obtained when the disease was refractory, from a patient treated with antithyroid drugs. This receptor was obtained from a female donor with Graves disease. V gene TRBV6-1 combines with J gene TRBJ2-1, with TRBD2 matching over 12 bases. CDR3 sequence: CASTLAGGGEQFF. In DNA, the CDR3 is TGTGCCAGCACCCTAGCGGGAGGGGGTGAGCAGTTCTTC.